Below are 10 T cell receptor beta chains sequenced from a single sample in a study of T cells in Graves' hyperthyroidism and ophthalmopathy. The CDR3 regions of TCR beta were amplified from RNA transcripts. RT-PCR in the first round (using the HTBI primer set) targeted the TCR CDR3. TCRdb reprocessed the multiplex PCR reads with MiXCR, giving one entry per CDR3 protein. This sample has approximately 98,000 distinct CDR3 sequences, with 35% to 45% found just once. Sample: peripheral blood or thyroid tissue (not recorded which). The source of these receptors is a woman in her 30s with Graves' hyperthyroidism.

J is TRBJ2-5 and V is TRBV15; 9 bases line up with TRBD2. Germline lookup yields CDR1 LNHNV and CDR2 YYDKDF (reference sequence). The V and J ends lost 8 bases and 4 bases, in that order; junction bases with no gene match: 5. This CDR3 has 13 residues. CDR3 sequence (DNA): TGTGCCACCCTATCGACTAGCGGAGAGACCCAGTACTTC. As protein: CATLSTSGETQYF.

The J gene is TRBJ1-1, the V gene TRBV6-2 or TRBV6-3, with TRBD1 identical over 7 bases. This CDR3 is built from 11 residues. Germline-derived CDR1 and CDR2 are MNHEY and SVGEGT. The CDR3 DNA follows: TGTGCTAGATGGGACAGACCTGAAGCTTTCTTT. Translation gives CARWDRPEAFF.

This clonotype was seen repeatedly, ten times or more. The rearrangement links TRBV7-9 to TRBJ2-2; TRBD2 agrees at 16 bases. The junction had 4 bases not matched to a gene; V was cut back by 3 bases and J by 6 bases. This CDR3 region has 17 residues. Germline CDR1 is SEHNR and CDR2 is FQNEAQ (reference sequence). CDR3 sequence reads: CASSLEGLAGGAGELFF. CDR3 nucleotide sequence: TGTGCCAGCAGCTTGGAGGGACTAGCGGGAGGGGCCGGGGAGCTGTTTTTT.

The table lists this clonotype with a few counts. The gene calls are TRBV29-1 and TRBJ1-2; D possibly corresponds to TRBD1 (6 bases). Trimming cost V 6 bases and J 4 bases, with 15 bases left between them. Germline lookup yields CDR1 SQVTM and CDR2 ANQGSEA. This CDR3 is 13 amino acids long. Here the CDR3 reads CSVTGGKSYGYTF. For the CDR3, the DNA is TGCAGCGTGACGGGGGGCAAAAGCTATGGCTACACCTTC.

The chain links TRBV20-1 to TRBJ2-5, with 8 positions matching TRBD1. The CDR3 is 13 residues long. Unmatched junction bases numbered 7, after V lost 5 bases and J lost 5 bases. In germline, CDR1 is DFQATT, CDR2 SNEGSKA (reference sequence). CDR3 amino acids: CSAGPGGRETQYF. In nucleotides, the CDR3 is TGCAGTGCTGGACCAGGGGGCCGGGAGACCCAGTACTTC.

This chain connects TRBV20-1 to TRBJ2-7, with D possibly TRBD2 on 5 matching bases. The germline V gene has CDR1 DFQATT and CDR2 SNEGSKA (reference sequence). V lost 1 base and J 2 bases, leaving 9 bases between the germline ends. The CDR3 runs to 13 residues. The CDR3 coding sequence is TGCAGTGCTAGAGGGTGGAGGACCTACGAGCAGTACTTC. It yields the protein CSARGWRTYEQYF.

This clonotype was detected many times. This chain links TRBV5-1 with TRBJ2-6; no clear D. The CDR3 length is 14 residues. The V end was cut by 6 bases, the J end by 2 bases, with 9 bases between. Germline V gene sequence: CDR1 SGHRS, CDR2 YFSETQ. The CDR3 loop reads CASTGVAGANVLTF. CDR3 bases: TGCGCCAGCACTGGGGTCGCTGGGGCCAACGTCCTGACTTTC.

Concerning this clonotype: One base away lies a much larger clone, so this may be a sequencing read error. This chain links TRBV19 with TRBJ1-4; no clear D gene. Trimming cost V 10 bases and J 12 bases, with 21 bases left between them. The CDR3 loop spans 13 amino acids. The germline V gene has CDR1 LNHDA and CDR2 SQIVND (reference sequence). The CDR3 sequence is CATSRGGVEELFF. The CDR3 DNA is TGTGCCACCTCCCGTGGAGGCGTGGAAGAACTGTTTTTT.

This clonotype occurred many times. At one end the junction does not follow the germline gene, possibly because of a read error. The J gene is TRBJ2-5, the V gene TRBV6-6, with 9 bases identical to TRBD1. The CDR3 has 14 amino acids. Germline V gives CDR1 MNHNY, CDR2 SVGAGI (reference sequence). The CDR3 region is CSSRAGQGGETQYF. The CDR3 nucleotides read TGTTCCAGCAGAGCGGGACAGGGCGGGGAGACCCAGTACTTC.

With regard to this clonotype: This sequence may be a read error, since a much larger clone differs from it by one base. The chain carries TRBV10-3 and TRBJ2-3; D is ambiguous. CDR1 and CDR2 (germline): ENHRY, SYGVKD. The CDR3 has 14 residues. Trimming pared 5 bases from V and 2 bases from J, leaving 11 bases between. CDR3 sequence reads: CAISLLGYTDTQYF. The CDR3, as DNA: TGTGCCATCAGTTTGCTGGGGTACACAGATACGCAGTATTTT.